The rows below give T cell receptor beta chains drawn from one sample of a study of T cell repertoires in cytomegalovirus infection. A single record per CDR3 protein comes from TCRdb applying MiXCR to the reads. The data contain about 350,000 distinct CDR3 sequences, roughly a third of them seen just once; the ten biggest clones take up approximately 12%. No antigen has been assigned to these receptors. This sample comprised cultured PBMCs, obtained from culture after CMV antigen stimulation. The receptor source for this set is a human donor in good health (CMV status not recorded). Some clones in this sample may be carry-over from other donors' samples. Each CDR3 is given with its conserved first and last residue. A D gene is named only where the DNA matches it firmly. Only some rows state a clone size, as once, few, many or a class for expanded clones.

abundance	j_gene	d_gene	v_gene	CDR3nt	CDR3aa
few	TRBJ2-1	.	TRBV10-2	TGCGCCAGCAGTGAGTCACTAACTAGTAGTGGTCGACTTAATGAGCAGTTCTTC	CASSESLTSSGRLNEQFF
few	TRBJ2-5	TRBD2	TRBV11-2	TGTGCCAGCAGCTCGATACTAGCGGGAACTAGGGAGACCCAGTACTTC	CASSSILAGTRETQYF
.	TRBJ2-5	.	TRBV18	TGTGCCAGCTCACCCAAATACGGACCGCTGTACCAAGAGACCCAGTACTTC	CASSPKYGPLYQETQYF
few	TRBJ2-1	.	TRBV7-8	TGTGCCAGCAGCCCCGACAGGAAGACCTCCTACAATGAGCAGTTCTTC	CASSPDRKTSYNEQFF
.	TRBJ2-5	TRBD1	TRBV6-2/TRBV6-3	TGTGCCAGCAGTTCTGGACAGGGGGAGACCCAGTACTTC	CASSSGQGETQYF
.	TRBJ2-2	.	TRBV28	TGTGCCAGCAGTCAGACAGGCCTCAACACCGGGGAGCTGTTTTTT	CASSQTGLNTGELFF
many	TRBJ1-5	TRBD1	TRBV6-1	TGTGCCAGCAGAACCAAGGGGGCTGGGGGAGGTCAGCCCCAGCATTTT	CASRTKGAGGGQPQHF
.	TRBJ2-3	TRBD2	TRBV6-6	TGTGCCAGCAGTTACCCGACGACTAGCGGTCTAATCACAGATACGCAGTATTTT	CASSYPTTSGLITDTQYF
.	TRBJ2-3	.	TRBV27	TGTGCCAGCAGTCCTGGAGTAGCGGAGGGGTTGACAGATACGCAGTATTTT	CASSPGVAEGLTDTQYF
.	TRBJ2-1	.	TRBV12-3/TRBV12-4	TGTGCCAGCACCCTAGGGGGTGTCGGTGGTGATGAGCAGTTCTTC	CASTLGGVGGDEQFF
few	TRBJ2-7	.	TRBV11-1	TGTGCCAGCAGCTTCCGGGGAGAAGGACCCGAGCAGTACTTC	CASSFRGEGPEQYF
.	TRBJ2-1	.	TRBV28	TGTGCCAGCACCGTAGTTGGCAATGAGCAGTTCTTC	CASTVVGNEQFF
.	TRBJ1-6	.	TRBV7-2	TGTGCCAGCAGCTTAGTTCTCGGCTCCTATAATTCACCCCTCCACTTT	CASSLVLGSYNSPLHF